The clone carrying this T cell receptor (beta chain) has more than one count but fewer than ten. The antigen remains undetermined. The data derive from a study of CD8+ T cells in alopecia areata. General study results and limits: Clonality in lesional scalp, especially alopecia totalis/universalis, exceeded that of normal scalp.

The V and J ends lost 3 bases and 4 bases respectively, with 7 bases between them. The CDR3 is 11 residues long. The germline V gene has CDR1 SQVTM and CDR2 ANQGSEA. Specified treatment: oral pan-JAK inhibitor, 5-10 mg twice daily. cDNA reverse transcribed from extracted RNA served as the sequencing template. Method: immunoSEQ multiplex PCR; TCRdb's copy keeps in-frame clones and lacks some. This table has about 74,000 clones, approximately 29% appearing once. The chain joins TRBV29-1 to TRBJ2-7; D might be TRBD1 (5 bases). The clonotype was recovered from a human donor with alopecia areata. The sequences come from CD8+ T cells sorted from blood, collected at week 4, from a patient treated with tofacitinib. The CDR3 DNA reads TGCAGCGTTGATCAGGGTTACGAGCAGTACTTC. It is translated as CSVDQGYEQYF.